This T cell receptor (beta chain) was profiled in a study of vaccination and CD4 T cells after COVID-19. Indicated treatment: approximately 9-day PBMC culture with coronavirus spike peptide pools or control peptides (ViraFEST assay). Gathering of the CD4+ T cells, from the unexposed donor, took place before the COVID-19 pandemic (2011-2018). This clonotype qualifies as medium-sized. Its antigen remains unknown. Germline V lookup: CDR1 MNHNS, CDR2 SASEGT. This CDR3 has 14 residues. V was clipped by 7 bases and J by 2 bases, with 14 bases between them. Cultured CD4+ T cell DNA underwent sequencing with the Oncomine TCR Beta short-read assay. A single record per CDR3 protein comes from TCRdb applying MiXCR to the PCR reads. The data contain some 6,500 distinct CDR3 sequences, roughly 32% of them seen just once; the ten biggest clones take up about 24%.

Material for sequencing was CD4+ T cells from blood, cultured in vitro. The chain recombines TRBV6-1 with TRBJ1-1; D may be TRBD1 (6 bases). This TCR came from a human donor in good health. The CDR3 sequence is CASISGQPNTEAFF. CDR3 DNA: TGTGCCAGCATCTCCGGACAGCCTAACACTGAAGCTTTCTTT.